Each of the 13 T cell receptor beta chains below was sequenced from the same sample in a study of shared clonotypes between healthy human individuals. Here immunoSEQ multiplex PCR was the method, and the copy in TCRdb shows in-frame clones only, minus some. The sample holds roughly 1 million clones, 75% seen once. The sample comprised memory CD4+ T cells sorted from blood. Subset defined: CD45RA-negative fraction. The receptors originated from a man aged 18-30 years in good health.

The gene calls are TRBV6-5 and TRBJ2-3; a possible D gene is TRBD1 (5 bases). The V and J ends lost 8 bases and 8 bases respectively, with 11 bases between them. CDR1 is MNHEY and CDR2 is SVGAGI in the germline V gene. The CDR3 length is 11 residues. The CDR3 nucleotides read TGTGCCAGCGGAAGGGGCGGTACGCAGTATTTT. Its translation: CASGRGGTQYF.

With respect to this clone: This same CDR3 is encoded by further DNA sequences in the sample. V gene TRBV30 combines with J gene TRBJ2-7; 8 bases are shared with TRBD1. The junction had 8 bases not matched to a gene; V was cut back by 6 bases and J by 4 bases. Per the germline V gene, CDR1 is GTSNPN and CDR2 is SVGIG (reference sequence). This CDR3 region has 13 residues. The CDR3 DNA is TGTGCCTGCCACGGGACAGGACCTTACGAGCAGTACTTC. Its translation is CACHGTGPYEQYF.

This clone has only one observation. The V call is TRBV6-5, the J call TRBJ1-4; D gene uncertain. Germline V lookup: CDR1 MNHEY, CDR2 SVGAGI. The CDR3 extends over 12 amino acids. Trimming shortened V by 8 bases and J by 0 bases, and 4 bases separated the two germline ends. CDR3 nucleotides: TGTGCCAGCGGGGCAACTAATGAAAAACTGTTTTTT. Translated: CASGATNEKLFF.

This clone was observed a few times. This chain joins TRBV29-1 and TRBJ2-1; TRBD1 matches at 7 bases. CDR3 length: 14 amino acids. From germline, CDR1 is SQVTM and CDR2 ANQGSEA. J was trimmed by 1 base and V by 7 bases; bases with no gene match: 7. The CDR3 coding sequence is TGCAGCGCCATACAGGGGTTTTCCTACAATGAGCAGTTCTTC. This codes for CSAIQGFSYNEQFF.

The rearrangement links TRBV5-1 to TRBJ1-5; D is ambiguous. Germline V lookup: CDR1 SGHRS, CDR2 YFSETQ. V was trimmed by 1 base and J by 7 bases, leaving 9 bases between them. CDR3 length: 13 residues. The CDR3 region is CASSLSGSQPQHF. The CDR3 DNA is TGCGCCAGCAGCTTGTCGGGTAGCCAGCCCCAGCATTTT.

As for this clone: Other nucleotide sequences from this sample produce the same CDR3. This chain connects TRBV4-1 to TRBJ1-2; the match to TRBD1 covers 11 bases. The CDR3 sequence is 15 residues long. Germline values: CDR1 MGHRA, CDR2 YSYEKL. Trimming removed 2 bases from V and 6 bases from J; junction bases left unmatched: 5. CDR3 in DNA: TGCGCCAGCAGCCAACCGGGACAGGGGGTGGATGGCTACACCTTC. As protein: CASSQPGQGVDGYTF.

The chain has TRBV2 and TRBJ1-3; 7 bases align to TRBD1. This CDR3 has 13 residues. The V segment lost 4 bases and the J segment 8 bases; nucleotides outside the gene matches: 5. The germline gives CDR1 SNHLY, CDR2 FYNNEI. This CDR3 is CASSGQGGYTIYF. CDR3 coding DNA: TGTGCCAGCAGTGGGCAGGGGGGATACACCATATATTTT.

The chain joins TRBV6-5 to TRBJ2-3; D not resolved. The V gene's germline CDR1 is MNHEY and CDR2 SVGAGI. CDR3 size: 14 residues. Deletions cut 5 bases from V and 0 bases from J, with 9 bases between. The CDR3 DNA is TGTGCCAGCAGTCCCTCCTCTAGCACAGATACGCAGTATTTT. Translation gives CASSPSSSTDTQYF.

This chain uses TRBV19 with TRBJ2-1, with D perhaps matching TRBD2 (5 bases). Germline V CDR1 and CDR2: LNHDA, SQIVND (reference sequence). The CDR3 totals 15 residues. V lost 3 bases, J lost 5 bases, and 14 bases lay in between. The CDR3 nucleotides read TGTGCCAGTAGTATCGGGGATGGCGCAGACAATGAGCAGTTCTTC. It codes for CASSIGDGADNEQFF.

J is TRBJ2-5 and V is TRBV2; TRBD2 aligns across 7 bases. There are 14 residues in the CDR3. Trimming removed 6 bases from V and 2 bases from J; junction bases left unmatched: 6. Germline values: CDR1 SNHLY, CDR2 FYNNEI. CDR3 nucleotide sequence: TGTGCCAGCAGCTCGACTAGCCGACAAGAGACCCAGTACTTC. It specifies CASSSTSRQETQYF.

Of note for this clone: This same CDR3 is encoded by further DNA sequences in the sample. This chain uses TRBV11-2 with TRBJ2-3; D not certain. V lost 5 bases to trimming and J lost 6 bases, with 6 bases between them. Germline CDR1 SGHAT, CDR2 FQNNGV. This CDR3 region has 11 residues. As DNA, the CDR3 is TGTGCCAGCAGCCCGAGGGATACGCAGTATTTT. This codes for CASSPRDTQYF.

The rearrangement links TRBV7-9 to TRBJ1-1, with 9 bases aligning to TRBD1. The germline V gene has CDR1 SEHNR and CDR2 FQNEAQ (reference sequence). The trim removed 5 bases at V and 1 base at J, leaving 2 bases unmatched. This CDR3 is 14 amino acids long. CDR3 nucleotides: TGTGCCAGCAGCCAACAGGGGGCGAACACTGAAGCTTTCTTT. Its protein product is CASSQQGANTEAFF. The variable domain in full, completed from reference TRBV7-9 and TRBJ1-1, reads DTGVSQNPRHKITKRGQNVTFRCDPISEHNRLYWYRQTLGQGPEFLTYFQNEAQLEKSRLLSDRFSAERPKGSFSTLEIQRTEQGDSAMYLCASSQQGANTEAFFGQGTRLTVV.

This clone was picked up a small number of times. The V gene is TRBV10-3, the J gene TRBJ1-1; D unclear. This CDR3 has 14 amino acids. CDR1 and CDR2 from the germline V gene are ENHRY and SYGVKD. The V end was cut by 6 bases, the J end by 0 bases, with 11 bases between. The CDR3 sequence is CAIRREGLNTEAFF. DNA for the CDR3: TGTGCCATCAGGCGGGAGGGTTTGAACACTGAAGCTTTCTTT.